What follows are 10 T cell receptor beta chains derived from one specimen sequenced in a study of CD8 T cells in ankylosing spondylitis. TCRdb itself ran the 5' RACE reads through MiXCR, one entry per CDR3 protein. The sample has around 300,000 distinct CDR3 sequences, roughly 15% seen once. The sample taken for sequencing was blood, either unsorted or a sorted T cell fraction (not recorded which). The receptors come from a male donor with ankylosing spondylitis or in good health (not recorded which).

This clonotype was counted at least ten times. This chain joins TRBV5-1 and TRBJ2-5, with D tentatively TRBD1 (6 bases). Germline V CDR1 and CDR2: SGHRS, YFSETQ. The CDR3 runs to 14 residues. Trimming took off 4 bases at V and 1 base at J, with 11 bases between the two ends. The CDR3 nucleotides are TGCGCCAGCAGCCCAACAGGGTTCCAAGAGACCCAGTACTTC. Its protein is CASSPTGFQETQYF.

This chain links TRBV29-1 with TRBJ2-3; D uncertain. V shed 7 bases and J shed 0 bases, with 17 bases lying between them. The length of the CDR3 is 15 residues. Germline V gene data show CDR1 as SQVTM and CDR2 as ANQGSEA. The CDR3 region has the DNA TGCAGCGCGTGCACAGCGTCTGCTAGCACAGATACGCAGTATTTT. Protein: CSACTASASTDTQYF.

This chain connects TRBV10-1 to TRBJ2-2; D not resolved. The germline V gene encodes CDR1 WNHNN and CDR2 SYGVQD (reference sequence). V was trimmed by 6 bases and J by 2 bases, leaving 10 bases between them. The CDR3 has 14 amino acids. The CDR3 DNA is TGCGCCAGCAGCCGGACGTTTAACACCGGGGAGCTGTTTTTT. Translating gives CASSRTFNTGELFF.

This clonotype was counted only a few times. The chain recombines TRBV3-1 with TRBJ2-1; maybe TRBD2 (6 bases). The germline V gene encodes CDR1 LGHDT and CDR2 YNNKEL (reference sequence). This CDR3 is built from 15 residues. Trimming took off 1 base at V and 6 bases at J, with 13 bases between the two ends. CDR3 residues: CASSQGGTDSNEQFF. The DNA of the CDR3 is TGTGCCAGCAGCCAAGGCGGGACCGACTCCAATGAGCAGTTCTTC.

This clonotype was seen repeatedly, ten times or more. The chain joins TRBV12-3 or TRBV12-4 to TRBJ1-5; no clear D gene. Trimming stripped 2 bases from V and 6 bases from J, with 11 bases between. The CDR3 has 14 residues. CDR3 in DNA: TGTGCCAGCAGTTTACGCACCGGAGCTCAGCCCCAGCATTTT. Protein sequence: CASSLRTGAQPQHF.

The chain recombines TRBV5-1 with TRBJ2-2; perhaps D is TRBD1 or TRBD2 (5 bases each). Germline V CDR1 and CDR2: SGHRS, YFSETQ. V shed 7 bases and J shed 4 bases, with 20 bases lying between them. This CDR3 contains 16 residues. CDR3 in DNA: TGCGCCAGCTACCCGGGACCCCCCGCGGGCACCGGGGAGCTGTTTTTT. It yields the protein CASYPGPPAGTGELFF.

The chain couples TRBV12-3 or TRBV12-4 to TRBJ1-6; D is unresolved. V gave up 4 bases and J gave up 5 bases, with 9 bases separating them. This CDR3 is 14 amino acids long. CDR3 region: CASSSHNNNSPLHF. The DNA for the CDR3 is TGTGCCAGCAGTTCGCACAACAATAATTCACCCCTCCACTTT.

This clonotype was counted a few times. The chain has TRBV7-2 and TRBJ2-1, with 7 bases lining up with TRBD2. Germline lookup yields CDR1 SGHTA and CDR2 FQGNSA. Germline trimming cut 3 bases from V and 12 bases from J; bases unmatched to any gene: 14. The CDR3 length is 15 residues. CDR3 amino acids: CASSFSSGVAGGQFF. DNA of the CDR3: TGTGCCAGCAGCTTCTCCAGCGGGGTCGCCGGGGGGCAGTTCTTC.

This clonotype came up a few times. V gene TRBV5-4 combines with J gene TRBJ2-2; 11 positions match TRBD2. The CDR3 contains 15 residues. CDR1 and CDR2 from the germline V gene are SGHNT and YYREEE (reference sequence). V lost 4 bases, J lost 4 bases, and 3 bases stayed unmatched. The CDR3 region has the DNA TGTGCCAGCAGCGCAGGGACTAGCGGCACCGGGGAGCTGTTTTTT. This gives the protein CASSAGTSGTGELFF.

Here the CDR3 reads CASSHTHRGANTEAFF. CDR3 nucleotide sequence: TGTGCCAGCAGCCACACACACAGGGGCGCGAACACTGAAGCTTTCTTT. The rearrangement uses TRBV3-1 and TRBJ1-1, with 7 bases identical to TRBD1. This CDR3 has 16 residues. Germline trimming cut 3 bases from V and 1 base from J; bases unmatched to any gene: 8. CDR1 is LGHDT, CDR2 YNNKEL, per germline (reference sequence).